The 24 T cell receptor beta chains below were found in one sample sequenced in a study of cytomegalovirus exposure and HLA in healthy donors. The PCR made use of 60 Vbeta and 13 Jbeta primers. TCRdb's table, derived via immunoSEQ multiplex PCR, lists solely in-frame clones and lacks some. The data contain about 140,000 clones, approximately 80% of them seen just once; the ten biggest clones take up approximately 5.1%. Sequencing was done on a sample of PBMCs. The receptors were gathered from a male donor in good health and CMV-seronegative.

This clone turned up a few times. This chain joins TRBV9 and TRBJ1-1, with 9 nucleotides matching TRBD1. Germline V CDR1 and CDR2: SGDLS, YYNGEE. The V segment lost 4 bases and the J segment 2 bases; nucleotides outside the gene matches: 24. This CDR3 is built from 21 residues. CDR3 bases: TGTGCCAGCAGCCCGCACCAGCCCCTGGGACAGGGTATGGGGCTAAACACTGAAGCTTTCTTT. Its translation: CASSPHQPLGQGMGLNTEAFF. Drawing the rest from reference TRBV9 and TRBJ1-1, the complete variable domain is DSGVTQTPKHLITATGQRVTLRCSPRSGDLSVYWYQQSLDQGLQFLIQYYNGEERAKGNILERFSAQQFPDLHSELNLSSLELGDSALYFCASSPHQPLGQGMGLNTEAFFGQGTRLTVV.

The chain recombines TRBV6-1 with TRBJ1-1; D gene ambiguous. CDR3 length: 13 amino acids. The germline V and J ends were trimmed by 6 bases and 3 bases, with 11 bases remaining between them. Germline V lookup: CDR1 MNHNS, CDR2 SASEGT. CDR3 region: CASSLLGDTEAFF. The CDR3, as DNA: TGTGCCAGCAGCCTTCTCGGGGACACTGAAGCTTTCTTT.

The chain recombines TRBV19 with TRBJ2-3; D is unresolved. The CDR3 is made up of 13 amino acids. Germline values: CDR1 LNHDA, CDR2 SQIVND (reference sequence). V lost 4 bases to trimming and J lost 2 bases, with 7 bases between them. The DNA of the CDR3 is TGTGCCAGTAGTAACTCGGTCACAGATACGCAGTATTTT. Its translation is CASSNSVTDTQYF.

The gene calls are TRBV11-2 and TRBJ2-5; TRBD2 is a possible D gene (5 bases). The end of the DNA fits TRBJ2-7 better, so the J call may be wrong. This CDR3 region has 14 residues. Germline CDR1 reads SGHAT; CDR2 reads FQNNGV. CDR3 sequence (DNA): TGTGCCAGCAGCCCTAGGACTGAATCCTACGAGCAGTACTTC. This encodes CASSPRTESYEQYF.

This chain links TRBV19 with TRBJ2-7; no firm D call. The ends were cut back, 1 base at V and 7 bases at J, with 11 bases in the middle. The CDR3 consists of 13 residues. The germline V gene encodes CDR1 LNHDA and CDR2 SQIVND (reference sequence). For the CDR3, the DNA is TGTGCCAGTAGTATAGGTGTAACTTGGGAGCAGTACTTC. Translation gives CASSIGVTWEQYF.

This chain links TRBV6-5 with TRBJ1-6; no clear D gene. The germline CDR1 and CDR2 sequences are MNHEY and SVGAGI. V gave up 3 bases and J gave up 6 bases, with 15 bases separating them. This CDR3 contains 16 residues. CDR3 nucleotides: TGTGCCAGCAGTTATTACAGACCGATACCTAATTCACCCCTCCACTTT. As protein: CASSYYRPIPNSPLHF.

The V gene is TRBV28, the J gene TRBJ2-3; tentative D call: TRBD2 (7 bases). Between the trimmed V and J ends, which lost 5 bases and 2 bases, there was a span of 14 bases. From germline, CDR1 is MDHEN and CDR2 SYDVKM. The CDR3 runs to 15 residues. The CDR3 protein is CASSEPRGPTDTQYF. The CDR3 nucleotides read TGTGCCAGCAGTGAACCGCGGGGGCCCACAGATACGCAGTATTTT.

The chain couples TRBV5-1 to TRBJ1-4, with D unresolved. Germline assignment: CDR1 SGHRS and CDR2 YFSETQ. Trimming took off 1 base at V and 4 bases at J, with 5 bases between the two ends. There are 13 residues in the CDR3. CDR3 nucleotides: TGCGCCAGCAGCTTGTATCTTAATGAAAAACTGTTTTTT. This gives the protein CASSLYLNEKLFF.

The CDR3: CASSQISGGYNEQFF. In nucleotides, the CDR3 is TGTGCCAGCAGCCAAATTAGCGGGGGTTACAATGAGCAGTTCTTC. The rearrangement links TRBV4-2 to TRBJ2-1; 9 bases line up with TRBD2. J was trimmed by 4 bases and V by 2 bases; bases with no gene match: 3. The CDR3 is 15 residues long. Germline CDR1 LGHNA, CDR2 YNFKEQ.

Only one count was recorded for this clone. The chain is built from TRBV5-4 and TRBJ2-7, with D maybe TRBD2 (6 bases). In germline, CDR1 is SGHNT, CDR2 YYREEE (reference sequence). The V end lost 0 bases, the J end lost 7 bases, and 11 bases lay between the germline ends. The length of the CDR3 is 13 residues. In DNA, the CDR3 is TGTGCCAGCAGCTTGGCGGGGGTTCGGGAGCAGTACTTC. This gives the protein CASSLAGVREQYF. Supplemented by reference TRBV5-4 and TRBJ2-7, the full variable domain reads ETGVTQSPTHLIKTRGQQVTLRCSSQSGHNTVSWYQQALGQGPQFIFQYYREEENGRGNFPPRFSGLQFPNYSSELNVNALELDDSALYLCASSLAGVREQYFGPGTRLTVT.

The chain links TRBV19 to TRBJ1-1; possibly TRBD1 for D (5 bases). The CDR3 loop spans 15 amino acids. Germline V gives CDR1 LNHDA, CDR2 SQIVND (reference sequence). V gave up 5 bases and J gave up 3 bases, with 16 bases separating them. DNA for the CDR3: TGTGCCAGTAGTGGAAGGGCGGCGGGGGACACTGAAGCTTTCTTT. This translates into CASSGRAAGDTEAFF.

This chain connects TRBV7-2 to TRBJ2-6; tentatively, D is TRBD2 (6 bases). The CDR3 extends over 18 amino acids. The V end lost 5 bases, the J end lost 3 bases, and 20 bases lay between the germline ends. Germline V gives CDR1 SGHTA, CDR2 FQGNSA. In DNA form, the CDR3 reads TGTGCCAGCAGCCCACGGAGTACGGGGGAGGTTGGGGCCAACGTCCTGACTTTC. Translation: CASSPRSTGEVGANVLTF.

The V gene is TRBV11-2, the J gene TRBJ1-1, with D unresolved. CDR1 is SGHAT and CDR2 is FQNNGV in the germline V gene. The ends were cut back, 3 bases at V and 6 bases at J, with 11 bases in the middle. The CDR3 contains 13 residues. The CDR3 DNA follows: TGTGCCAGCAGCTTCTCGGGATTCTCTGAAGCTTTCTTT. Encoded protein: CASSFSGFSEAFF.

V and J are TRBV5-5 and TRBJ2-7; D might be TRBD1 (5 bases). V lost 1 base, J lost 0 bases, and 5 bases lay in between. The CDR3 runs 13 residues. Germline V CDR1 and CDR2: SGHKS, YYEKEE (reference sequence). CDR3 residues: CASSLQGSYEQYF. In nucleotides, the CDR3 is TGTGCCAGCAGCTTGCAGGGCTCCTACGAGCAGTACTTC. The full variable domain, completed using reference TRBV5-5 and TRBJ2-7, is DAGVTQSPTHLIKTRGQQVTLRCSPISGHKSVSWYQQVLGQGPQFIFQYYEKEERGRGNFPDRFSARQFPNYSSELNVNALLLGDSALYLCASSLQGSYEQYFGPGTRLTVT.

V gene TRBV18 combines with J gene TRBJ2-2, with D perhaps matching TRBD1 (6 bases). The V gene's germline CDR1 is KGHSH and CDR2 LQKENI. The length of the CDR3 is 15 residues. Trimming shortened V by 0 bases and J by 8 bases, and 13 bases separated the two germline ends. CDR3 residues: CASSPPVQGPGELFF. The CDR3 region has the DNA TGTGCCAGCTCACCACCGGTCCAGGGGCCTGGGGAGCTGTTTTTT.

The DNA of the CDR3 is TGTGCCAGCAGCAGGGGTTCGACAGGGCAGGCCCAGCATTTT. This gives the protein CASSRGSTGQAQHF. The chain is built from TRBV4-2 and TRBJ1-5; 7 bases match TRBD1. V lost 5 bases and J lost 11; bases outside the gene matches: 12. The CDR3 is 14 amino acids. Germline V gives CDR1 LGHNA, CDR2 YNFKEQ.

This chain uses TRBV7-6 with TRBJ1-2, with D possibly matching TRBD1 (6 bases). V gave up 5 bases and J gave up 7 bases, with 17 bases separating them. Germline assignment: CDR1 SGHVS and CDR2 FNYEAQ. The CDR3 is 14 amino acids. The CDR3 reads CASSLGAGTSGYTF. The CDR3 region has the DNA TGTGCCAGCAGCCTGGGGGCCGGGACGAGTGGCTACACCTTC.

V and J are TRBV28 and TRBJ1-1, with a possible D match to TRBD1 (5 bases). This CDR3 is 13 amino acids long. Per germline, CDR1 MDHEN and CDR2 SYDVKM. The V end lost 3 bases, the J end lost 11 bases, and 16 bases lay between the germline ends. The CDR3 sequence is CASSFRVGAWAFF. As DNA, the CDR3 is TGTGCCAGCAGTTTCAGGGTTGGGGCGTGGGCTTTCTTT.

CDR3 sequence: CASSLSGEAFF. As DNA, the CDR3 is TGTGCCAGCAGTTTAAGCGGTGAAGCTTTCTTT. The chain carries TRBV28 and TRBJ1-1; D not certain. This CDR3 spans 11 amino acids. The V end was cut by 2 bases, the J end by 7 bases, with 5 bases between. CDR1 is MDHEN, CDR2 SYDVKM, per germline.

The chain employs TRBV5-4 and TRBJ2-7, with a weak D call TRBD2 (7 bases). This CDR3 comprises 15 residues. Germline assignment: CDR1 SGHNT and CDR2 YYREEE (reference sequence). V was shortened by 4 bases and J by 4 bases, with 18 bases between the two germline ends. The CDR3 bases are TGTGCCAGCAGCCAAGCCCCAGGGGAGGGGTACGAGCAGTACTTC. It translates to CASSQAPGEGYEQYF.

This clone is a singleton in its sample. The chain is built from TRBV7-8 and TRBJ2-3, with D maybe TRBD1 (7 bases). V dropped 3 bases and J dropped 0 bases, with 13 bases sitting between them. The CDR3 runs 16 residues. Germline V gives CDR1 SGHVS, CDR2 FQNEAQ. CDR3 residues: CASSFYRGLSTDTQYF. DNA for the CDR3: TGTGCCAGCAGCTTTTACAGGGGACTCAGCACAGATACGCAGTATTTT. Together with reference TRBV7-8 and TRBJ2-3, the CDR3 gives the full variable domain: GAGVSQSPRYKVAKRGQDVALRCDPISGHVSLFWYQQALGQGPEFLTYFQNEAQLDKSGLPSDRFFAERPEGSVSTLKIQRTQQEDSAVYLCASSFYRGLSTDTQYFGPGTRLTVL.

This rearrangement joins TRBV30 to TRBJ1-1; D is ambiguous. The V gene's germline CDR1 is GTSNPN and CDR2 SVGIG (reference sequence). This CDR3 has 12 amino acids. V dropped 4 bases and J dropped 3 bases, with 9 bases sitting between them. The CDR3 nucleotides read TGTGCCTGGACCCTGGGCTACACTGAAGCTTTCTTT. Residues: CAWTLGYTEAFF.

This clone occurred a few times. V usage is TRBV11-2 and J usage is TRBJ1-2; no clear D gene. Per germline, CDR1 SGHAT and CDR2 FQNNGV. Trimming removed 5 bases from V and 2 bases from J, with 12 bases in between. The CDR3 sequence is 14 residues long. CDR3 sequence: CASSLSSGNYGYTF. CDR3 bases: TGTGCCAGCAGCCTCTCGTCGGGGAACTATGGCTACACCTTC.

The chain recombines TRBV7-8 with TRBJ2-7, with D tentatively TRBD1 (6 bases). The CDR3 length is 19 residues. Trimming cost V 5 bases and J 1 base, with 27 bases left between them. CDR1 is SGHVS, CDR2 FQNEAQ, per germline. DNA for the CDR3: TGTGCCAGCAGCGTGGCTAGGGCCCCCCAACCCAGGGGATCCTACGAGCAGTACTTC. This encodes CASSVARAPQPRGSYEQYF.